These T cell receptor beta chains were read from a single sample in a study of T-cell reconstitution after alpha-beta-depleted transplantation in children. TCRdb fed the PCR reads into MiXCR, producing one record per CDR3 protein. The sample lists about 500,000 distinct CDR3 sequences; 30% to 35% were seen once. Sequencing was performed on PBMCs from the stem cell graft donor, taken from the stem cell graft. Receptor source: a human donor who donated a stem cell graft to a child with aplastic anemia. The CDR3 runs from the conserved cysteine through the conserved F or W. D genes are given only for firm matches. Clone size is not always given. Where it is, it says once, few, many or a class for expanded clones.

CDR3aa	CDR3nt	j_gene	abundance	v_gene	d_gene
CASSRPGRKNTEAFF	TGTGCCAGCTCACGTCCGGGACGGAAGAACACTGAAGCTTTCTTT	TRBJ1-1	few	TRBV18	-
CSARDFASGRAFEDEQFF	TGCAGTGCTAGAGATTTTGCGAGCGGGAGGGCCTTTGAGGATGAGCAGTTCTTC	TRBJ2-1	-	TRBV20-1	TRBD2
CATSRSAGRSTDTQYF	TGTGCCACCAGCCGTTCGGCGGGGAGGTCCACAGATACGCAGTATTTT	TRBJ2-3	-	TRBV15	-
CASSDSLRGNQPQHF	TGTGCCAGCAGTGACTCCCTACGGGGAAATCAGCCCCAGCATTTT	TRBJ1-5	-	TRBV25-1	-
CASSLPAGAGGDFRRLETQYF	TGTGCCAGTAGTCTCCCAGCCGGCGCAGGGGGCGATTTCAGGAGATTGGAGACCCAGTACTTC	TRBJ2-5	-	TRBV19	TRBD1
CASSWTGGTDTQYF	TGTGCCAGCAGTTGGACAGGGGGCACAGATACGCAGTATTTT	TRBJ2-3	-	TRBV12-3/TRBV12-4	TRBD1
CASSLQAAGGSTF	TGTGCCAGCAGCCTCCAAGCCGCGGGGGGATCCACCTTC	TRBJ1-2	many	TRBV7-8	-
CASSYSGTGTYGYTF	TGTGCCAGCAGCTATTCCGGGACAGGGACTTATGGCTACACCTTC	TRBJ1-2	-	TRBV12-3/TRBV12-4	TRBD1
CASSQEHAGTGWVAFF	TGCGCCAGCAGCCAGGAACACGCCGGGACCGGGTGGGTAGCTTTCTTT	TRBJ1-1	few	TRBV4-3	-
CASSPHRTSGRTETQYF	TGTGCCAGCAGTCCCCATAGGACTAGCGGGAGGACGGAGACCCAGTACTTC	TRBJ2-5	-	TRBV12-3/TRBV12-4	TRBD2
CASSVGLAYNEQFF	TGTGCCAGCAGTGTGGGACTAGCTTACAATGAGCAGTTCTTC	TRBJ2-1	-	TRBV25-1	TRBD2
CAISDVGVGSPLHF	TGTGCCATCAGTGATGTGGGTGTGGGTTCACCCCTCCACTTT	TRBJ1-6	few	TRBV10-3	-
CASAEAGVTYEQYF	TGTGCCAGCGCAGAGGCGGGAGTGACCTACGAGCAGTACTTC	TRBJ2-7	few	TRBV18	TRBD2
CASSLVVASDTDTQYF	TGCGCCAGCAGCTTGGTTGTGGCGTCAGACACAGATACGCAGTATTTT	TRBJ2-3	-	TRBV5-1	-